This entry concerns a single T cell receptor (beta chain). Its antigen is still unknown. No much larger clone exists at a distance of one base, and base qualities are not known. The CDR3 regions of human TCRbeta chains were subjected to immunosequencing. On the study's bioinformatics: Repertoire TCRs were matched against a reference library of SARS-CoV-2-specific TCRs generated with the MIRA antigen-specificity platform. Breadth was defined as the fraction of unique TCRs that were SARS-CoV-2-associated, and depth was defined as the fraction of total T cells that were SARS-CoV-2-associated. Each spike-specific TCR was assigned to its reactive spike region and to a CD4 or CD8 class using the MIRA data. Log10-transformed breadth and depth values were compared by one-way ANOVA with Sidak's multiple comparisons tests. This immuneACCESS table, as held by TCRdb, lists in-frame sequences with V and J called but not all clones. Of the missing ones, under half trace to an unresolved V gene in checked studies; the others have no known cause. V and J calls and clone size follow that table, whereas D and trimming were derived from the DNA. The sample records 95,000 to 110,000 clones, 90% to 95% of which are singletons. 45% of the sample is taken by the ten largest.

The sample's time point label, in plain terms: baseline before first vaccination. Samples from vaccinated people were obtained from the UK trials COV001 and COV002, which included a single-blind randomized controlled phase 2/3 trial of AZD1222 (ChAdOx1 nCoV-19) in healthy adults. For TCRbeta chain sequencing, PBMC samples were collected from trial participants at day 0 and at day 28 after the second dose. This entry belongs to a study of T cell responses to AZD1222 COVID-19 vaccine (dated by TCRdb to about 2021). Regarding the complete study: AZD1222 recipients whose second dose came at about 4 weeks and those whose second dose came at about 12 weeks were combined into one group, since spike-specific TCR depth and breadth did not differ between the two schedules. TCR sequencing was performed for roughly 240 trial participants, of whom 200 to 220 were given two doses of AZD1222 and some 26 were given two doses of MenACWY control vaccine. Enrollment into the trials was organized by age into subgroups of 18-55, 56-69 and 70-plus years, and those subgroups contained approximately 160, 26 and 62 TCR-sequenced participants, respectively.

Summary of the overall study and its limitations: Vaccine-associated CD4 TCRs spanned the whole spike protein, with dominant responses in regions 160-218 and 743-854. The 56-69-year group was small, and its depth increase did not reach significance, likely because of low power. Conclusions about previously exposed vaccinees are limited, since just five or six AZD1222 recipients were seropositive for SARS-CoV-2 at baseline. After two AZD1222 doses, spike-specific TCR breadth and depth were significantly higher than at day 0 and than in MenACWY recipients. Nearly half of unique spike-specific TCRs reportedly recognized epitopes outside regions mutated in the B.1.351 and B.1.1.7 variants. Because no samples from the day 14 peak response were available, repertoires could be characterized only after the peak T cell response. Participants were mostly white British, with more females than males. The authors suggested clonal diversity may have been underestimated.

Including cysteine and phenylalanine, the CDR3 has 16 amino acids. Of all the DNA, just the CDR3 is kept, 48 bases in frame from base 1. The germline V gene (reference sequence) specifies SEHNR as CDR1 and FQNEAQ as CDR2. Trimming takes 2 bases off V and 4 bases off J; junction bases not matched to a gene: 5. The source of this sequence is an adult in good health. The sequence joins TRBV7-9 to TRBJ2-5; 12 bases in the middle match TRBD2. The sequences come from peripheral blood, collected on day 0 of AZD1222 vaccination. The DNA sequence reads TGTGCCAGCAGCTTACCTAGCGGGAGGGCGGGAGAGACCCAGTACTTC. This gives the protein CASSLPSGRAGETQYF.